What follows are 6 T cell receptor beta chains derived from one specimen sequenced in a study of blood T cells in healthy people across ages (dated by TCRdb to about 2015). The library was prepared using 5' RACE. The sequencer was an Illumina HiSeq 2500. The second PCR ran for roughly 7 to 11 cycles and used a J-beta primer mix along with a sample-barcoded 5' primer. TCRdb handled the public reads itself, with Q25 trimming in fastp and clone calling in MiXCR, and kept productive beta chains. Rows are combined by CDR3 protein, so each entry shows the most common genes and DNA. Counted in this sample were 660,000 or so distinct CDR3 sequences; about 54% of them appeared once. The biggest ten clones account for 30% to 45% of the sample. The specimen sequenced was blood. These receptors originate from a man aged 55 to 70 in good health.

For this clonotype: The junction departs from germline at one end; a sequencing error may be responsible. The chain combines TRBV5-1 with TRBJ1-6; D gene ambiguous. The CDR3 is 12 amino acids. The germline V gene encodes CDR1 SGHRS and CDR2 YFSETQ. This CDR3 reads CASSSNNSPLHF. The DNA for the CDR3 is TGTGCCAGCAGCTCCAATAATTCACCCCTCCACTTT.

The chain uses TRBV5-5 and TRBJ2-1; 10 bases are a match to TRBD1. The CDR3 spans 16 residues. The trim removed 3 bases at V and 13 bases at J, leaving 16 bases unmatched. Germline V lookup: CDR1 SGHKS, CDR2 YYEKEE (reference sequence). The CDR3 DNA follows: TGTGCCAGCAGCTGGGACTGGACAGGGGGTCTCTTGGGACAGTTCTTC. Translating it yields CASSWDWTGGLLGQFF.

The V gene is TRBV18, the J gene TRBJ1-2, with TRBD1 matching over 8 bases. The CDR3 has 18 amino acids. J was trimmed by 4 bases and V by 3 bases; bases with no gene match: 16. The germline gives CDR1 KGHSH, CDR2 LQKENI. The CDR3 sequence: CASSPIPPTLGTGYGYTF. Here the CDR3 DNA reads TGTGCCAGCTCACCCATCCCCCCAACTTTAGGGACAGGCTATGGCTACACCTTC.

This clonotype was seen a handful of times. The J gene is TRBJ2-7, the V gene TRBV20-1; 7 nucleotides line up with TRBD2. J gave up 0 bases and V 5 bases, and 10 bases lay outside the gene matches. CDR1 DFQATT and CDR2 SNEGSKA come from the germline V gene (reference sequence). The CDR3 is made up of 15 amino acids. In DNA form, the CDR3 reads TGCAGTGCTCAGGGTGGGGGGGGAAGCTCCTACGAGCAGTACTTC. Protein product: CSAQGGGGSSYEQYF.

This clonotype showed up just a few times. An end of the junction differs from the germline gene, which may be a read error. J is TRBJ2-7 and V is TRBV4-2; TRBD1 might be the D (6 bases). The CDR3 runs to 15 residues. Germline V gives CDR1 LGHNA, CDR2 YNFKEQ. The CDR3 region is CASSQETDRSSEQYF. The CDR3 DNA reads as TGTGCCAGCAGCCAAGAGACAGACAGGTCCTCCGAGCAGTACTTC.

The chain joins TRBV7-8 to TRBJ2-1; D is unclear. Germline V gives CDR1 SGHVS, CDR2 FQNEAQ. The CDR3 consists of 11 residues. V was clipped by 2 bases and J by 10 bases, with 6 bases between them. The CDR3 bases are TGTGCCAGCAGCTTAACCGGGGAGCAGTTCTTC. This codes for CASSLTGEQFF.